This TCR beta chain emerged from a study of shared T cell receptors in the human thymus. Only in-frame clones appear in the TCRdb table, and some are missing; sequencing was by immunoSEQ multiplex PCR. The table lists about 500,000 clones, about 84% of them singletons, with about 0.014% in the top ten. The CDR3 extends over 15 amino acids. Trimming at V came to 4 bases and at J to 6 bases, leaving 12 bases not matched to a gene. Germline V gene sequence: CDR1 GTSNPN, CDR2 SVGIG (reference sequence). These data were likewise used in another study, on human thymus T cells. That report notes: Among the donors, all were healthy Finnish infants having corrective surgery for congenital heart defects. Resections removed during corrective heart surgery provided the thymus tissue used. Thymic and blood repertoires showed apparently biased V and J gene usage. Reports from related research described highly overlapping thymic repertoires among unrelated individuals.

The rearrangement joins TRBV30 to TRBJ1-2; 9 bases agree with TRBD1. This TCR was recovered from a boy in the first two years of life with a congenital heart defect. The specimen sequenced was thymocytes. Written as DNA, the CDR3 is TGTGCCTGGATTTCCCCCGGGACAGGGCGCAATGGCTACACCTTC. Amino acid sequence: CAWISPGTGRNGYTF.